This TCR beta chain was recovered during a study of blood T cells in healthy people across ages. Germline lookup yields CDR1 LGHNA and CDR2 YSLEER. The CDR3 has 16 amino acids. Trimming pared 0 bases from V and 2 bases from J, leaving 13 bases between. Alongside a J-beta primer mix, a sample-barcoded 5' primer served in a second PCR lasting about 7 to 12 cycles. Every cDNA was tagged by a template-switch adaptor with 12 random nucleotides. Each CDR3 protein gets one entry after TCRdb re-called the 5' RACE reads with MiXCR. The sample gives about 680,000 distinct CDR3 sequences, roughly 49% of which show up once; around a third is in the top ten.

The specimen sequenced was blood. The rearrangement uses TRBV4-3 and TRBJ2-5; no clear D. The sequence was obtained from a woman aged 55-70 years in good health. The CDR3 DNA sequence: TGCGCCAGCAGCCAAGATCGCAGGCAGGTACAAGAGACCCAGTACTTC. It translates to CASSQDRRQVQETQYF.